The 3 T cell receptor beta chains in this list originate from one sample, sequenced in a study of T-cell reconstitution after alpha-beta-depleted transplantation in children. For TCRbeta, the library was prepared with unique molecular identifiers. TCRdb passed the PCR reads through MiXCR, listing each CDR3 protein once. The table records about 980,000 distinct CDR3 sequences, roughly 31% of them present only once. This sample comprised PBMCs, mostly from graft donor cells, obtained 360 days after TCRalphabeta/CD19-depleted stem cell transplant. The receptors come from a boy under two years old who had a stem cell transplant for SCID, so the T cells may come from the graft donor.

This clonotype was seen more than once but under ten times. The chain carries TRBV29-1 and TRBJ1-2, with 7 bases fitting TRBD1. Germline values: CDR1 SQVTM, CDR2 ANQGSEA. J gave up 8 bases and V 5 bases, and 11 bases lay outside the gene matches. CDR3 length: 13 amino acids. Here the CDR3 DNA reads TGCAGCGTTAGGTGGGGACAGAAGAAGGGCTACACCTTC. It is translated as CSVRWGQKKGYTF.

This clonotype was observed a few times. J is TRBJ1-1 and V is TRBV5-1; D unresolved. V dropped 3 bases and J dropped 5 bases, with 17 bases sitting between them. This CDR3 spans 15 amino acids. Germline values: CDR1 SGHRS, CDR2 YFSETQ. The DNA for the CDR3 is TGCGCCAGCAGCTCCCGGGCCTCCCGAGGAACTGAAGCTTTCTTT. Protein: CASSSRASRGTEAFF. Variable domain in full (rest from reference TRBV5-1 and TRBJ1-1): KAGVTQTPRYLIKTRGQQVTLSCSPISGHRSVSWYQQTPGQGLQFLFEYFSETQRNKGNFPGRFSGRQFSNSRSEMNVSTLELGDSALYLCASSSRASRGTEAFFGQGTRLTVV.

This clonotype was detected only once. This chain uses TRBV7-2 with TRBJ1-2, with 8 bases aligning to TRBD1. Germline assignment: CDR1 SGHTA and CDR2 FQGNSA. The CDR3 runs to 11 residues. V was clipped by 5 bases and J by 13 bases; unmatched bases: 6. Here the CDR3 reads CASSTRTGLTF. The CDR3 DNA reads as TGTGCCAGCAGCACGCGGACAGGGCTCACCTTC.